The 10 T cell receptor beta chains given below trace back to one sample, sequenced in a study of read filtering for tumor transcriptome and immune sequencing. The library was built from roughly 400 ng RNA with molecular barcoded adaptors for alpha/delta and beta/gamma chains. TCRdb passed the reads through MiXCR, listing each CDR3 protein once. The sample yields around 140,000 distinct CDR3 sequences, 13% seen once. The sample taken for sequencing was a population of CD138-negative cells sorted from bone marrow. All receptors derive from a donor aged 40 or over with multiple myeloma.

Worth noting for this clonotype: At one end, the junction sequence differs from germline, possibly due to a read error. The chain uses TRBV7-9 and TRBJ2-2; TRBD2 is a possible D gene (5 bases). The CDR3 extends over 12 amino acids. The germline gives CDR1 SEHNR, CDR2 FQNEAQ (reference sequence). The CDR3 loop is CATSAFSGELIF. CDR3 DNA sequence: TGTGCCACCAGCGCCTTCTCCGGGGAGCTGATTTTT.

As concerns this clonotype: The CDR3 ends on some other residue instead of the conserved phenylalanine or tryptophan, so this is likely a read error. CDR3 amino acids: CAWSSADTQYS. DNA of the CDR3: TGTGCCTGGAGTTCGGCCGATACGCAGTATTCT. The rearrangement links TRBV30 to TRBJ2-3; D unresolved. The length of the CDR3 is 11 residues. Germline-derived CDR1 and CDR2 are GTSNPN and SVGIG (reference sequence). V was trimmed by 2 bases and J by 6 bases, leaving 6 bases between them.

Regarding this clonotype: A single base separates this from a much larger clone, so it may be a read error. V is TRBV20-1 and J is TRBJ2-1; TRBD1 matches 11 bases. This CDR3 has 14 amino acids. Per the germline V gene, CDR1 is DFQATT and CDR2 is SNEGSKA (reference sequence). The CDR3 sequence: CSGRTGGGYKEQFF. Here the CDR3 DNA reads TGCAGTGGCAGGACAGGGGGCGGTTACAAGGAGCAGTTCTTC.

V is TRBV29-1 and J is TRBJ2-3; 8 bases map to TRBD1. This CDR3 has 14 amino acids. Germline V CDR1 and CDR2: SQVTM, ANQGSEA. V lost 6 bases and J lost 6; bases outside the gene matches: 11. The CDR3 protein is CSVDLGQGRDTQYF. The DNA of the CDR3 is TGCAGCGTAGACCTCGGACAGGGCAGGGATACGCAGTATTTT.

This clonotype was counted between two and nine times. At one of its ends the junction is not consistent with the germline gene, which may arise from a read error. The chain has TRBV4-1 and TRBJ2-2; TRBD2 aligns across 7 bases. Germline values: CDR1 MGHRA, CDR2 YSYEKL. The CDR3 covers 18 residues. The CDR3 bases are TGCGCCAGCAGCCAAGGCTTTCGGGCGGGAGTGTACACCAGGGAGCTGTTTTTT. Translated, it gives CASSQGFRAGVYTRELFF.

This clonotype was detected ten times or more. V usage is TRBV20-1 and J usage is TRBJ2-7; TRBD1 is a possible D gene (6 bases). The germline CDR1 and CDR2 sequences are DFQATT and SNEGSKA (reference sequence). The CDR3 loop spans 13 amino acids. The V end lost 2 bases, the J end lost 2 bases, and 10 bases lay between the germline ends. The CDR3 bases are TGCAGTGCTAGAAGGGACAATACCTACGAGCAGTACTTC. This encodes CSARRDNTYEQYF.

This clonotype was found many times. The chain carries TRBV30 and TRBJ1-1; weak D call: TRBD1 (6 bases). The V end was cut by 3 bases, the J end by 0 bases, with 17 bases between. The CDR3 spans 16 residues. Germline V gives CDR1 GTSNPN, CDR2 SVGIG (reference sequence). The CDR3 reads CAWRLRDTGLNTEAFF. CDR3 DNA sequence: TGTGCCTGGAGGCTCCGGGACACCGGCCTGAACACTGAAGCTTTCTTT.

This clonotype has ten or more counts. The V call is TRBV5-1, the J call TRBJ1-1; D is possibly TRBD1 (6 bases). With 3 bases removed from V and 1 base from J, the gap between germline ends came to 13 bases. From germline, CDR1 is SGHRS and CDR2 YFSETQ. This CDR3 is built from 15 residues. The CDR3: CASSWKPGQNTEAFF. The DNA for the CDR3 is TGCGCCAGCAGCTGGAAACCGGGACAGAACACTGAAGCTTTCTTT.

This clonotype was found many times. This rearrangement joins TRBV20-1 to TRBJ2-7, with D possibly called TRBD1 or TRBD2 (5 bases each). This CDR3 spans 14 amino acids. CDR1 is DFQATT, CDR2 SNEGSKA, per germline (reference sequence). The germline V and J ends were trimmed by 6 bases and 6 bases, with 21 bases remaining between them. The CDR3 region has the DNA TGCAGTGCATCGACCGGGACGGGGTCAACCGAGCAGTACTTC. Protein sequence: CSASTGTGSTEQYF.

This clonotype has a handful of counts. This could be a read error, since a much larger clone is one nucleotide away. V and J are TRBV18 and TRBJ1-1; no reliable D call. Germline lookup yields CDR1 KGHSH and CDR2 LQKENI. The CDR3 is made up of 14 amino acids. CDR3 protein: CACSPAGRNTEAFF. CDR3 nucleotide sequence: TGTGCCTGCTCACCGGCTGGACGGAACACTGAAGCTTTCTTT. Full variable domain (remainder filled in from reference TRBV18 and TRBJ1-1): NAGVMQNPRHLVRRRGQEARLRCSPMKGHSHVYWYRQLPEEGLKFMVYLQKENIIDESGMPKERFSAEFPKEGPSILRIQQVVRGDSAAYFCACSPAGRNTEAFFGQGTRLTVV.